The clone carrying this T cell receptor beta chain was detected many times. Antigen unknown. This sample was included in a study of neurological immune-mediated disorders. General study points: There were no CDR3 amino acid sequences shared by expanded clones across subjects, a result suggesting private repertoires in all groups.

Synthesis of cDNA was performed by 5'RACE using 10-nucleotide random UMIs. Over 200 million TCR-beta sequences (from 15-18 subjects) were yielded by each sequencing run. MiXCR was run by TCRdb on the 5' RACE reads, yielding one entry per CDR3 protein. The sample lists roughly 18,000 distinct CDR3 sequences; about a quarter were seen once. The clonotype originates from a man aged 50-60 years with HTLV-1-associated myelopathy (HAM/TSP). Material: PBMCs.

This CDR3 reads CASKASGGTYEQYF. Written as DNA, the CDR3 is TGTGCCAGCAAGGCTAGCGGGGGAACCTACGAGCAGTACTTC. The chain recombines TRBV12-3 or TRBV12-4 with TRBJ2-7, with 10 bases aligning to TRBD2. The CDR3 length is 14 residues. V lost 7 bases to trimming and J lost 2 bases; unmatched junction nucleotides: 5.